These T cell receptor beta chains were read from a single sample in a study of neoadjuvant anti-PD-1 for oral cavity cancer. Sequencing used immunoSEQ multiplex PCR; TCRdb keeps in-frame clones, though not all of them. The sample includes 15,000 to 20,000 clones, less than 80% of them seen just once. Specimen: PBMCs, collected before nivolumab (anti-PD-1) treatment. These receptors originate from a person aged 35 to 85 with oral cavity squamous cell carcinoma. CDR3s include the opening cysteine and the closing phenylalanine or tryptophan. Each record gives: CDR3 length, D gene, V gene, clone size, J gene, CDR3 DNA, CDR3 protein. The D gene is left open where the match is weak. Only part of the rows carry a size: once, few, many, or a class if the clone is expanded.

cdr3_length: 15; d_call: -; v_call: TRBV5-1; clone_size: -; j_call: TRBJ2-1; cdr3_nt: TGCGCCAGCAGCTTGGCGGGGACACCATACAATGAGCAGTTCTTC; cdr3_aa: CASSLAGTPYNEQFF
cdr3_length: 14; d_call: TRBD1; v_call: TRBV4-2; clone_size: -; j_call: TRBJ1-4; cdr3_nt: TGTGCCAGCAGCCAAGGACAGGGTAATGAAAAACTGTTTTTT; cdr3_aa: CASSQGQGNEKLFF
cdr3_length: 15; d_call: -; v_call: TRBV4-2; clone_size: -; j_call: TRBJ1-2; cdr3_nt: TGTGCCAGCAGCCAACTCCCTTTTCCTAACTATGGCTACACCTTC; cdr3_aa: CASSQLPFPNYGYTF
cdr3_length: 14; d_call: TRBD1; v_call: TRBV5-1; clone_size: -; j_call: TRBJ1-4; cdr3_nt: TGCGCCAGCAGCGGGACAGCGACGAATGAAAAACTGTTTTTT; cdr3_aa: CASSGTATNEKLFF
cdr3_length: 14; d_call: -; v_call: TRBV2; clone_size: -; j_call: TRBJ2-5; cdr3_nt: TGTGCCAGCAGTGCTCTCTCAGAGGTGGAGACCCAGTACTTC; cdr3_aa: CASSALSEVETQYF
cdr3_length: 13; d_call: -; v_call: TRBV7-2; clone_size: -; j_call: TRBJ2-5; cdr3_nt: TGTGCCAGCAGCCAAGGAGGGAGGGAGACCCAGTACTTC; cdr3_aa: CASSQGGRETQYF
cdr3_length: 12; d_call: -; v_call: TRBV29-1; clone_size: -; j_call: TRBJ1-1; cdr3_nt: TGCAGCGTTGACTCTGGGAACACTGAAGCTTTCTTT; cdr3_aa: CSVDSGNTEAFF
cdr3_length: 14; d_call: TRBD2; v_call: TRBV29-1; clone_size: -; j_call: TRBJ2-1; cdr3_nt: TGCAGCGTTACTAAGAGCGGGAACGTAGATGAGCAGTTCTTC; cdr3_aa: CSVTKSGNVDEQFF
cdr3_length: 15; d_call: -; v_call: TRBV10-3; clone_size: -; j_call: TRBJ2-1; cdr3_nt: TGTGCCATCAGTGTAGGGGGCGGGGCCTCTAATGAGCAGTTCTTC; cdr3_aa: CAISVGGGASNEQFF
cdr3_length: 15; d_call: -; v_call: TRBV5-4; clone_size: -; j_call: TRBJ1-1; cdr3_nt: TGTGCCAGCAGCTTCTGGGGGCGCGTTAACACTGAAGCTTTCTTT; cdr3_aa: CASSFWGRVNTEAFF
cdr3_length: 15; d_call: -; v_call: TRBV1; clone_size: -; j_call: TRBJ1-1; cdr3_nt: TGCACCAGCAGCCAACGGGGACGTAAGGCCCTTGAAGCTTTCTTT; cdr3_aa: CTSSQRGRKALEAFF
cdr3_length: 14; d_call: TRBD2; v_call: TRBV13; clone_size: -; j_call: TRBJ2-5; cdr3_nt: TGTGCCAGCAGTCTAGCGGGAGGCGGGGAGACCCAGTACTTC; cdr3_aa: CASSLAGGGETQYF
cdr3_length: 12; d_call: -; v_call: TRBV2; clone_size: -; j_call: TRBJ2-3; cdr3_nt: TGTGCCAGCAGGCAGGACGCTGTTACGCAGTATTTT; cdr3_aa: CASRQDAVTQYF
cdr3_length: 12; d_call: -; v_call: TRBV27; clone_size: -; j_call: TRBJ2-7; cdr3_nt: TGTGCCAGCAGGGGACTGGTCTACGAGCAGTACTTC; cdr3_aa: CASRGLVYEQYF
cdr3_length: 17; d_call: -; v_call: TRBV7-9; clone_size: -; j_call: TRBJ2-1; cdr3_nt: TGTGCCAGCAGCTTAGTCTTCGGGCAGGGTCTAGGGAATGAGCAGTTCTTC; cdr3_aa: CASSLVFGQGLGNEQFF
cdr3_length: 12; d_call: -; v_call: TRBV5-6; clone_size: -; j_call: TRBJ2-2; cdr3_nt: TGTGCCAGCAGCCTGAACACCGGGGAGCTGTTTTTT; cdr3_aa: CASSLNTGELFF
cdr3_length: 16; d_call: TRBD1; v_call: TRBV12-5; clone_size: -; j_call: TRBJ1-2; cdr3_nt: TGTGCTAGTGGTTTGGTTCAGGGGGAGACTAACTATGGCTACACCTTC; cdr3_aa: CASGLVQGETNYGYTF
cdr3_length: 14; d_call: TRBD1; v_call: TRBV10-3; clone_size: -; j_call: TRBJ2-5; cdr3_nt: TGTGCCATCAGTGGAGGACAGGGGCAAGAGACCCAGTACTTC; cdr3_aa: CAISGGQGQETQYF
cdr3_length: 12; d_call: -; v_call: TRBV28; clone_size: -; j_call: TRBJ1-5; cdr3_nt: TGTGCCAGCAGCCAACCTTTGGGGCCCCAGCATTTT; cdr3_aa: CASSQPLGPQHF
cdr3_length: 16; d_call: TRBD2; v_call: TRBV7-9; clone_size: few; j_call: TRBJ2-2; cdr3_nt: TGTGCCAGCAGCTATACTAGCGGGAAAAACACCGGGGAGCTGTTTTTT; cdr3_aa: CASSYTSGKNTGELFF
cdr3_length: 14; d_call: TRBD2; v_call: TRBV5-1; clone_size: few; j_call: TRBJ2-1; cdr3_nt: TGCGCCAGCCAGATCTGGGAGGGCCCGGGTGAGCAGTTCTTC; cdr3_aa: CASQIWEGPGEQFF
cdr3_length: 16; d_call: -; v_call: TRBV4-1; clone_size: -; j_call: TRBJ1-1; cdr3_nt: TGCGCCAGCAGCGCCCCCCAGGGAACGGCGAACACTGAAGCTTTCTTT; cdr3_aa: CASSAPQGTANTEAFF
cdr3_length: 14; d_call: TRBD2; v_call: TRBV7-3; clone_size: -; j_call: TRBJ2-2; cdr3_nt: TGTGCCAGCAGCCCCGGGGGGGATACCGGGGAGCTGTTTTTT; cdr3_aa: CASSPGGDTGELFF
cdr3_length: 15; d_call: -; v_call: TRBV19; clone_size: -; j_call: TRBJ2-1; cdr3_nt: TGTGCCAGTAGTATTCCCAGGAGCTCCTACAATGAGCAGTTCTTC; cdr3_aa: CASSIPRSSYNEQFF
cdr3_length: 14; d_call: TRBD1; v_call: TRBV5-1; clone_size: -; j_call: TRBJ2-7; cdr3_nt: TGCGCCAGCAGCTTGGAGGGACAGGGAGGCGAGCAGTACTTC; cdr3_aa: CASSLEGQGGEQYF
cdr3_length: 14; d_call: TRBD2; v_call: TRBV10-3; clone_size: -; j_call: TRBJ2-7; cdr3_nt: TGTGCCATCAGTGATGGAGCGGGATACGACGAGCAGTACTTC; cdr3_aa: CAISDGAGYDEQYF
cdr3_length: 16; d_call: TRBD2; v_call: TRBV27; clone_size: -; j_call: TRBJ2-1; cdr3_nt: TGTGCCAGCAGACTAGCGGGAGCGGGGATGGGAAATGAGCAGTTCTTC; cdr3_aa: CASRLAGAGMGNEQFF
cdr3_length: 15; d_call: TRBD1; v_call: TRBV5-4; clone_size: -; j_call: TRBJ1-2; cdr3_nt: TGTGCCAGCAGCGGAACCGGACAGGGGGTTAGTGGCTACACCTTC; cdr3_aa: CASSGTGQGVSGYTF
cdr3_length: 18; d_call: -; v_call: TRBV10-3; clone_size: once; j_call: TRBJ2-1; cdr3_nt: TGTGCCATCAGTGAGCCTCGCCCCGGGACATCCTCCTACAATGAGCAGTTCTTC; cdr3_aa: CAISEPRPGTSSYNEQFF
cdr3_length: 14; d_call: -; v_call: TRBV7-2; clone_size: -; j_call: TRBJ1-5; cdr3_nt: TGTGCCAGCAGCTTAGGGCGGCGGGATCAGCCCCAGCATTTT; cdr3_aa: CASSLGRRDQPQHF
cdr3_length: 18; d_call: -; v_call: TRBV5-1; clone_size: -; j_call: TRBJ2-1; cdr3_nt: TGCGCCAGCAGCTTGGAGCCTGGACAACAGGGCTCCTACAATGAGCAGTTCTTC; cdr3_aa: CASSLEPGQQGSYNEQFF
cdr3_length: 18; d_call: TRBD2; v_call: TRBV11-1; clone_size: -; j_call: TRBJ2-1; cdr3_nt: TGTGCCAGCAGCTTAGTGCCCCCGGGGAGCGGGAGGGGGAATGAGCAGTTCTTC; cdr3_aa: CASSLVPPGSGRGNEQFF
cdr3_length: 14; d_call: -; v_call: TRBV5-1; clone_size: -; j_call: TRBJ2-5; cdr3_nt: TGCGCCAGCAGCTTGGAAGTAGTCCAAGAGACCCAGTACTTC; cdr3_aa: CASSLEVVQETQYF
cdr3_length: 13; d_call: TRBD1; v_call: TRBV10-1; clone_size: once; j_call: TRBJ1-1; cdr3_nt: TGCGCCAGCAGTCGGACAGGGCTCACTGAAGCTTTCTTT; cdr3_aa: CASSRTGLTEAFF
cdr3_length: 14; d_call: -; v_call: TRBV27; clone_size: -; j_call: TRBJ2-7; cdr3_nt: TGTGCCAGCAGTCCACGGACACCCACCGGCGAGCAGTACTTC; cdr3_aa: CASSPRTPTGEQYF
cdr3_length: 14; d_call: -; v_call: TRBV2; clone_size: -; j_call: TRBJ1-5; cdr3_nt: TGTGCCAGCAGTGGCGAAGGGGCAAGTCAGCCCCAGCATTTT; cdr3_aa: CASSGEGASQPQHF
cdr3_length: 16; d_call: -; v_call: TRBV5-1; clone_size: -; j_call: TRBJ2-1; cdr3_nt: TGCGCCAGCAGCGGAACAACGGGGAGCTCCTACAATGAGCAGTTCTTC; cdr3_aa: CASSGTTGSSYNEQFF
cdr3_length: 14; d_call: -; v_call: TRBV5-6; clone_size: -; j_call: TRBJ2-2; cdr3_nt: TGTGCCAGCGCCTTGGGAGGGGGGACCGGGGAGCTGTTTTTT; cdr3_aa: CASALGGGTGELFF
cdr3_length: 15; d_call: TRBD1; v_call: TRBV9; clone_size: -; j_call: TRBJ2-3; cdr3_nt: TGTGCCAGCAGCCCCGGGACAGGGGCACCAGATACGCAGTATTTT; cdr3_aa: CASSPGTGAPDTQYF